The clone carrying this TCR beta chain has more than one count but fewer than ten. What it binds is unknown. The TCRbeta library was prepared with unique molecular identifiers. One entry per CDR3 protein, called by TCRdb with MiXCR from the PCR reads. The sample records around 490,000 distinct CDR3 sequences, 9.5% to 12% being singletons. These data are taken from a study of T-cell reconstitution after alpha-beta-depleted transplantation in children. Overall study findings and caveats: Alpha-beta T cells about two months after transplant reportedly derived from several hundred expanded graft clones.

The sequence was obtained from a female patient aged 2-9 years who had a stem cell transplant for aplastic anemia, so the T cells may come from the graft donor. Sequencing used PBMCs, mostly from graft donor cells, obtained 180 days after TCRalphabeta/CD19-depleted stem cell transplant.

CDR3 loop: CSARPGTGLQPQHF. The CDR3 DNA reads TGCAGTGCTAGACCCGGGACAGGGCTTCAGCCCCAGCATTTT. The V gene is TRBV20-1, the J gene TRBJ1-5, with TRBD1 identical over 9 bases. J lost 6 bases, V lost 2 bases, and 5 bases had no gene match. Germline V gene lookup returns CDR1 DFQATT and CDR2 SNEGSKA (reference sequence). The CDR3 totals 14 residues.